This T cell receptor beta chain is from a study of blood T cells in healthy people across ages (dated by TCRdb to 2015 to 2017). Concerning the study at large: In model experiments, template switching captured about one uniquely barcoded TCR beta cDNA molecule for every two T cells. The study measured age-related changes in TCR beta repertoire diversity using deep sequencing normalized with unique cDNA molecular identifiers. The donors were divided into four age groups: young (average 16 years), middle-aged (about 39), aged (under 70) and long-lived (approximately 74). To avoid experimental bias, donors of different ages were randomly spread across the sequencing lanes. For two donors (one aged 18 to 29 and one aged 80 or older), the study analyzed two additional independent replicas of 1 million unique cDNA reads from the same blood draw.

The protocol used for the library was 5' RACE. Sequencing was carried out with an Illumina HiSeq 2500. A second PCR of roughly 7 to 11 cycles was run with a J-beta primer mix and a sample-barcoded 5' primer. A unique molecular identifier was introduced onto each TCR beta cDNA molecule by a template-switch 5' adaptor carrying 12 random nucleotides. Each sample yielded at least 3 million CDR3-containing paired-end reads. First-strand cDNA was synthesized from all RNA with the Mint cDNA synthesis kit, primed by a TRBC-specific oligonucleotide. All cDNA was treated with uracil-DNA glycosylase and then went through a first 18-cycle PCR with the universal primers M1SS and BC2_uni_R. On the authors' methods: For normalization, 1 million high-quality reads, each with a distinct molecular identifier, were randomly selected from each sample. Reads with shared molecular identifiers were discarded instead of being binned into consensus sequences. MiTCR, set to a Q25 quality threshold and the strictest error-elimination algorithm, was used for CDR3 identification, clonotype clustering and error correction. Lower-bound total TCR beta diversity was estimated with a nonparametric unseen species model using Euler transformation. TCRdb reprocessed the public reads (quality trimming at Q25 with fastp, clone calling with MiXCR) and kept in-frame beta chains. Every CDR3 protein is listed once, alongside the most common genes and DNA of its rows. TCRdb's processing, not the study's, gives the V and J calls here. This sample holds about 830,000 distinct CDR3 sequences; about 59% were observed only once. The top ten hold approximately 30% of the sample.

The roughly 37 donors, aged about 6 to 90 years, were systemically healthy Caucasian individuals from Russia. Around 10 milliliters of peripheral blood were drawn from each donor into EDTA-treated Vacutainer tubes. Ficoll-Paque density-gradient centrifugation was used to isolate PBMCs, with at least 6 million obtained per sample. Total RNA was extracted from PBMCs with Trizol reagent, with at least 5 micrograms obtained per sample. The percentages of naive CD45RAhigh/CD27high T cells were determined by flow cytometry on a PBMC aliquot from every donor. Results and caveats for the whole study, not just this receptor: Estimates of total diversity from one million sequenced T cells were regarded as lower bounds and underestimates. Since profiling was done on bulk unsorted PBMCs, naive and antigen-experienced compartments could not be conclusively compared. The long-lived group showed more naive CD4+ T cells, fewer expanded clones and increased TCR diversity than the aged group, suggesting age selection. The percentage of naive T cells measured by flow cytometry correlated strongly with observed TCR beta diversity. Observed TCR beta diversity per million T cells fell roughly linearly with age, and a significant reduction was already apparent by age around 40. Because the CMV infection status of the donors was unknown, age-related changes in expanded clonotypes may potentially have been confounded.

As encoded in the germline V gene, CDR1 is MNHEY while CDR2 is SVGEGT. V trim: 6 bases; J trim: 7 bases; unmatched bases: 10. Inclusive of the bounding cysteine and phenylalanine, the CDR3 is 15 residues long. The kept DNA is CDR3 alone, 45 bases in frame from the first base. This clonotype has only one observation. Its antigen is unknown. No quality values exist for individual bases; no much larger clone is one base distant. The source of this sequence is a man aged 25-45 years in good health. The sequence joins TRBV6-2 or TRBV6-3 to TRBJ2-1, and 9 bases in between align with TRBD1. Sequenced: blood. The nucleotide sequence reads as follows: TGTGCCAGCAGGTCCCGGGACAGGGCATGGAATGAGCAGTTCTTC. Its amino acids are CASRSRDRAWNEQFF.